The entry that follows covers one T cell receptor beta chain sequence. The method was immunoSEQ multiplex PCR; TCRdb's version includes in-frame clones alone and lacks a portion of them. The sample includes over 75,000 clones, approximately 90% seen only once; the top ten take roughly 0.32%. The trim removed 5 bases at V and 2 bases at J, leaving 6 bases unmatched. Germline assignment: CDR1 SGHRS and CDR2 YFSETQ. The CDR3 has 16 amino acids. The sample comes from a study of OX40 agonist ivuxolimab in advanced cancers. The sequence derives from an adult with an advanced solid tumor such as melanoma, head and neck, liver or kidney cancer. The chain is built from TRBV5-1 and TRBJ2-2; 10 bases map to TRBD1. Specimen: CD4+ or CD8+ T cells sorted from blood, collected in a trial of the OX40 agonist ivuxolimab. The CDR3 region has the DNA TGCGCCAGCAGTCAGAGGACAGGGGGAAACACCGGGGAGCTGTTTTTT. Its protein product is CASSQRTGGNTGELFF.